This T cell receptor beta chain was observed in a study of blood T cell repertoires in COVID-19. Study overall: Researchers got acute and convalescent COVID-19 samples from the United States, Italy and Spain. Sample material is recorded as cDNA or gDNA derived from T cells, B-cell-depleted T cells, or PBMCs.

The CDR3 consists of 14 residues. Germline CDR1 and CDR2: SGHDN and FVKESK. The V and J ends lost 1 base and 4 bases respectively, with 8 bases between them. In the authors' methods: It was from reference gene primer amplification that nucleated cell counts were estimated. Libraries were prepared by immunoSEQ multiplex PCR; TCRdb keeps only in-frame clonotypes and omits some of them. The DNA was the basis for D and trimming; V, J and clone size are from that table. The sample includes around 200,000 clones, less than 85% of them seen just once. The chain has TRBV14 and TRBJ1-3; a weak D match, TRBD1 (5 bases). This TCR came from a woman aged 65 to 85 with acute or convalescent COVID-19. The specimen sequenced was peripheral blood. Written as DNA, the CDR3 is TGTGCCAGCAGCCAAGCCGGGGGGGGAAACACCATATATTTT. Protein sequence: CASSQAGGGNTIYF.